This TCR beta chain was identified in a study of blood T cell repertoires in COVID-19 (TCRdb year 2020). Some background on the complete study: Collaborator samples came from the United States, Italy and Spain and covered acute and convalescent phases of COVID-19. The prospective study material was composed of cDNA or gDNA derived from T cells, B-cell-depleted T cells, or PBMCs. The dataset comprised deeply sampled blood TCRbeta repertoires from subjects exposed to, actively infected with, or recovered from COVID-19. The repertoires were released in a freely available public database meant as a resource for research on the immune response to SARS-CoV-2. Samples came from the ongoing ImmuneRACE study (first 160 participants) plus 1,254 subjects from 6 global collaborators. Sample metadata almost always included a de-identified subject ID, COVID-19 status, age in years and sex. Where HLA class I and class II types were available, the types were taken from metadata supplied by the sample provider, not from assay-based typing. Study-wide conclusions, independent of this receptor: The quantity of clinical and demographic metadata differed by source and by participant and was supplied without curation.

The CDR3, cysteine through phenylalanine, is 12 amino acids long. Only CDR3 DNA remains: 36 bases, in frame from the first base. V loses 6 bases, J loses 8 bases, and the germline ends lie 13 bases apart. CDR1 ENHRY and CDR2 SYGVKD are derived from the germline V gene. The immunoSEQ Assay, a bias-controlled multiplex PCR, was used to amplify TCRbeta CDR3 regions from genomic DNA. On the study's bioinformatics: The number of nucleated cells in each sample was estimated from the amplification of reference gene primers within the assay. To quantify the absolute abundance of each unique TCRbeta CDR3 rearrangement, sequence reads were collapsed and filtered. For each sample, productive Simpson clonality was calculated as the square root of Simpson's diversity index across productive rearrangements. In its TCRdb copy, this immuneACCESS table keeps in-frame sequences only and misses some clones. Where compared with another copy, unresolved V genes explain less than half of these, and the others have no known cause. V, J and clone size are those of that table, while D and trimming were read from the DNA. Counted in this sample were 70,000 to 95,000 clones; approximately 75% of them appeared once. The ten largest clones capture 10% to 15% of the sample.

In the case of this clone: The clone's antigen remains unknown. Base qualities are not at hand, and no much larger clone is one base apart.

Collaborating institutions collected whole blood in K2EDTA tubes following their own protocols. For TCRbeta analysis, collaborators shipped samples in one of three forms: frozen whole blood, isolated PBMCs, or DNA extracted from either of those sample types. In this chain, TRBV10-3 is recombined with TRBJ2-5, with a tentative D gene TRBD1 over 6 matching bases. This clonotype was sampled from a human donor in a cohort sampled during active COVID-19. The sample taken for sequencing was peripheral blood. The DNA reads as follows: TGTGCCATCAGGTCTCCACAGGGCACCCAGTACTTC. Its translation reads: CAIRSPQGTQYF.